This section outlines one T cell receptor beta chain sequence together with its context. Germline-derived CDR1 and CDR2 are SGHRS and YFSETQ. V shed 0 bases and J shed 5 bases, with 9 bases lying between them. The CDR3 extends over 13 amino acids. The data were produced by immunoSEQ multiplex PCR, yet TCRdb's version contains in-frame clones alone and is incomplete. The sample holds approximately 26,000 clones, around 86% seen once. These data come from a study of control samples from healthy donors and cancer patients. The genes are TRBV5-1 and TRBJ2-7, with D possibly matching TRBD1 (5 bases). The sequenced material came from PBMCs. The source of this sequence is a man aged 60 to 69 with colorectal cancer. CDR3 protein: CASSLGQGDEQYV. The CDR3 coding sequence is TGCGCCAGCAGCTTGGGGCAGGGCGACGAGCAGTACGTC.